Listed here is a single T cell receptor beta chain. Its cognate antigen is unknown. The sample is drawn from a study of cytomegalovirus exposure and HLA in healthy donors. Findings and caveats of the study: Rarity characterized most TCR sequences, yet some public TCRs appeared in many donors.

Trimming cost V 3 bases and J 4 bases; bases outside gene matches: 9. CDR3 length: 15 residues. The germline gives CDR1 SQVTM, CDR2 ANQGSEA. The PCR made use of 60 Vbeta and 13 Jbeta primers. Sequenced by immunoSEQ multiplex PCR; TCRdb stores in-frame clones only, minus some. In the table there are 200,000 or so clones, approximately 81% of which are singletons. This receptor was identified in a boy between 10 and 17 years old in good health and CMV-seronegative. The V gene is TRBV29-1, the J gene TRBJ2-7; 10 bases are shared with TRBD1. Material: PBMCs. The CDR3 spells CSVDLHDRGLYEQYF. CDR3 sequence (DNA): TGCAGCGTTGATCTTCACGACAGGGGGCTTTACGAGCAGTACTTC.